Listed below are T cell receptor beta chains from one sample, sequenced in a study of blood T cell repertoires in COVID-19. Method: immunoSEQ multiplex PCR; TCRdb's copy keeps in-frame clones and lacks some. The table lists some 400,000 clones, approximately 92% of them singletons. Sequencing was carried out using PBMCs or T cells enriched from blood (not recorded which). The source is a man between 25 and 39 years old who had recovered from COVID-19. CDR3s include the opening cysteine and the closing phenylalanine or tryptophan. D genes are given only for firm matches.

j_gene: TRBJ2-3; v_gene: TRBV6-2/TRBV6-3; d_gene: TRBD2; CDR3aa: CASSYRTSLTSTDTQYF
j_gene: TRBJ2-5; v_gene: TRBV19; d_gene: -; CDR3aa: CASSTTTWETQYF
j_gene: TRBJ2-4; v_gene: TRBV10-2; d_gene: TRBD2; CDR3aa: CASSPGLVKHF
j_gene: TRBJ2-1; v_gene: TRBV14; d_gene: TRBD1; CDR3aa: CASSLLRTGNVDEQFF
j_gene: TRBJ2-3; v_gene: TRBV10-2; d_gene: TRBD2; CDR3aa: CASSLASGGPNTQYF
j_gene: TRBJ2-3; v_gene: TRBV5-1; d_gene: TRBD2; CDR3aa: CASSRSSPLAGGGADTQYF
j_gene: TRBJ2-7; v_gene: TRBV7-9; d_gene: -; CDR3aa: CATHLRDSNSYEQYF
j_gene: TRBJ2-1; v_gene: TRBV3-1/TRBV3-2; d_gene: -; CDR3aa: CASSQDTAGYNEQFF
j_gene: TRBJ2-5; v_gene: TRBV6-1; d_gene: TRBD1; CDR3aa: CASSEVSGAVGTGGLLKTQYF
j_gene: TRBJ1-1; v_gene: TRBV7-6; d_gene: -; CDR3aa: CASSLQGGYTEAFF
j_gene: TRBJ2-3; v_gene: TRBV5-1; d_gene: -; CDR3aa: CASSLAESTDTQYF
j_gene: TRBJ2-1; v_gene: TRBV6-5; d_gene: TRBD1; CDR3aa: CASRRDRGHEQFF
j_gene: TRBJ2-1; v_gene: TRBV7-3; d_gene: TRBD2; CDR3aa: CASSGGLAGVEQFF
j_gene: TRBJ2-5; v_gene: TRBV9; d_gene: -; CDR3aa: CASSGGGVGETQYF
j_gene: TRBJ2-6; v_gene: TRBV5-1; d_gene: -; CDR3aa: CASSLKAATRGFSGANVLTF
j_gene: TRBJ2-4; v_gene: TRBV6-5; d_gene: -; CDR3aa: CASRKEDKNIQYF
j_gene: TRBJ2-1; v_gene: TRBV6-5; d_gene: -; CDR3aa: CASSTGGNEQFF
j_gene: TRBJ1-1; v_gene: TRBV30; d_gene: -; CDR3aa: CAWSVVGWEDTEAFF
j_gene: TRBJ1-3; v_gene: TRBV10-1; d_gene: -; CDR3aa: CASSIGSSGNTIYF
j_gene: TRBJ2-2; v_gene: TRBV3-1/TRBV3-2; d_gene: -; CDR3aa: CASSQGLRGGELFF
j_gene: TRBJ1-6; v_gene: TRBV27; d_gene: TRBD1; CDR3aa: CASSIGRDRLHF
j_gene: TRBJ1-2; v_gene: TRBV10-3; d_gene: -; CDR3aa: CAISNGQNYGYTF
j_gene: TRBJ2-5; v_gene: TRBV12-3/TRBV12-4; d_gene: -; CDR3aa: CASSFSGTQYF
j_gene: TRBJ1-2; v_gene: TRBV19; d_gene: -; CDR3aa: CASTDRTFGYTF
j_gene: TRBJ2-3; v_gene: TRBV5-1; d_gene: -; CDR3aa: CASSLRVAMSTDTQYF